The 29 T cell receptor beta chains in this list originate from one sample, sequenced in a study of T-cell memory formation after mild COVID-19 (dated by TCRdb to about 2021). Preparation of the library involved 5' RACE. This sample was sequenced with an Illumina NovaSeq 6000. TCRdb applied fastp at Q25 and MiXCR to the public reads, then kept only in-frame beta chains. Under each unique CDR3 protein, matching rows form one entry showing the most common genes and DNA. This sample has about 200,000 distinct CDR3 sequences in its table, and roughly 17% of those were observed once. 2% to 2.5% of the sample lies in the top ten. Sequencing was carried out using PBMCs or a T cell subset sorted from them (not recorded which). Source of these receptors: an adult woman who had mild COVID-19 (a few samples of this study predate the infection). The sample titles of this study are shuffled in the database, so cell type and time point are left out; the donor was told from shared clones.

This clonotype was counted only a few times. The CDR3 sequence: CASTLAPGDSSYEQYF. The CDR3, as DNA: TGTGCCAGCACCCTAGCACCCGGGGACAGCTCCTACGAGCAGTACTTC. The chain employs TRBV7-8 and TRBJ2-7, with 7 bases aligning to TRBD1. CDR1 is SGHVS and CDR2 is FQNEAQ in the germline V gene. CDR3 length: 16 amino acids. The V gene end was trimmed by 7 bases and the J gene end by 0 bases; junction bases not matched to a gene: 12.

This clonotype was seen a few times. The rearrangement uses TRBV11-2 and TRBJ1-5, with 7 bases lining up with TRBD1. V lost 5 bases, J lost 5 bases, and 12 bases stayed unmatched. Germline V gives CDR1 SGHAT, CDR2 FQNNGV. CDR3 length: 16 amino acids. The CDR3 protein is CASSPLTGTSDQPQHF. As DNA, the CDR3 is TGTGCCAGCAGCCCGCTGACAGGGACCTCCGATCAGCCCCAGCATTTT.

The chain uses TRBV19 and TRBJ1-5; 11 bases are shared with TRBD1. The CDR3 loop spans 20 amino acids. The germline gives CDR1 LNHDA, CDR2 SQIVND (reference sequence). J gave up 0 bases and V 6 bases, and 16 bases lay outside the gene matches. DNA for the CDR3: TGTGCCAGTAGGAGAAGACGAGGGGGACAGGGGGGCTATAGCAATCAGCCCCAGCATTTT. It yields the protein CASRRRRGGQGGYSNQPQHF. The whole variable domain, remainder taken from reference TRBV19 and TRBJ1-5, is DGGITQSPKYLFRKEGQNVTLSCEQNLNHDAMYWYRQDPGQGLRLIYYSQIVNDFQKGDIAEGYSVSREKKESFPLTVTSAQKNPTAFYLCASRRRRGGQGGYSNQPQHFGDGTRLSIL.

This clonotype was recorded at least ten times. This chain's CDR3 is CASSMRSAGIDTQYF. The CDR3 coding sequence is TGTGCCAGTAGTATGAGGTCGGCAGGGATCGATACGCAGTATTTT. This chain joins TRBV19 and TRBJ2-3; D possibly corresponds to TRBD1 (5 bases). CDR3 length: 15 amino acids. The germline V gene encodes CDR1 LNHDA and CDR2 SQIVND (reference sequence). V was pared by 3 bases and J by 6 bases, with 16 bases between.

The table lists this clonotype with many counts. The rearrangement uses TRBV7-3 and TRBJ2-2, with 7 bases lining up with TRBD2. Looked up from germline, CDR1 is SGHTA and CDR2 is FQGTGA. The V and J ends lost 8 bases and 1 base, in that order; junction bases with no gene match: 1. The CDR3 extends over 13 amino acids. CDR3 sequence reads: CASGTMNTGELFF. CDR3 nucleotides: TGTGCCAGCGGGACTATGAACACCGGGGAGCTGTTTTTT.

This chain connects TRBV5-1 to TRBJ1-1; tentative D call: TRBD1 (5 bases). V was clipped by 4 bases and J by 11 bases, with 18 bases between them. The CDR3 runs to 13 residues. Germline V CDR1 and CDR2: SGHRS, YFSETQ. As DNA, the CDR3 is TGCGCCAGCAGCACCTCGGGGCGGGGGGAGGCTTTCTTT. Its translation is CASSTSGRGEAFF.

This clonotype turned up a few times. V and J are TRBV11-2 and TRBJ2-7, with D tentatively TRBD2 (5 bases). The V gene's germline CDR1 is SGHAT and CDR2 FQNNGV. V lost 3 bases and J 4 bases, leaving 10 bases between the germline ends. The CDR3 is made up of 13 amino acids. The CDR3, as DNA: TGTGCCAGCAGCTTGGCAGCGGAGTACGAGCAGTACTTC. Protein sequence: CASSLAAEYEQYF.

This clonotype was counted only a few times. J is TRBJ2-1 and V is TRBV12-3 or TRBV12-4; D possibly corresponds to TRBD2 (6 bases). The CDR3 contains 17 residues. V was trimmed by 3 bases and J by 6 bases, leaving 21 bases between them. CDR3 DNA: TGTGCCAGCAGTTTGGTGATTGGGCTTAGGGGACTCAATGAGCAGTTCTTC. Translated, it gives CASSLVIGLRGLNEQFF.

This clonotype was observed a few times. This sequence joins TRBV6-5 and TRBJ1-2; 7 bases are a match to TRBD1. The CDR3 consists of 14 residues. Germline trimming cut 0 bases from V and 7 bases from J; bases unmatched to any gene: 5. Germline CDR1 reads MNHEY; CDR2 reads SVGAGI. The CDR3 DNA follows: TGTGCCAGCAGTTACTCACAGGGGACAACTGGCTACACCTTC. Translated: CASSYSQGTTGYTF.

This clonotype has a handful of counts. V usage is TRBV5-1 and J usage is TRBJ2-6; D perhaps matches TRBD1 (6 bases). The CDR3 consists of 16 residues. Trimming left V 4 bases short and J 1 base short, with 12 bases between. Germline CDR1 reads SGHRS; CDR2 reads YFSETQ. The DNA of the CDR3 is TGCGCCAGCAGCCTAGCAGGGGCTTCTGGGGCCAACGTCCTGACTTTC. Translated: CASSLAGASGANVLTF. Combining the CDR3 with reference TRBV5-1 and TRBJ2-6 gives the whole variable domain KAGVTQTPRYLIKTRGQQVTLSCSPISGHRSVSWYQQTPGQGLQFLFEYFSETQRNKGNFPGRFSGRQFSNSRSEMNVSTLELGDSALYLCASSLAGASGANVLTFGAGSRLTVL.

This clonotype turned up a few times. This chain connects TRBV5-1 to TRBJ2-3; 9 bases map to TRBD1. The CDR3 is made up of 17 amino acids. Germline CDR1 is SGHRS and CDR2 is YFSETQ. V shed 3 bases, J shed 3 bases, and the junction held 11 bases outside the gene matches. CDR3 residues: CASSSLGTGLGTDTQYF. Written as DNA, the CDR3 is TGCGCCAGCAGCTCTCTCGGGACAGGGTTAGGGACAGATACGCAGTATTTT.

The rearrangement joins TRBV5-1 to TRBJ2-2; the match to TRBD1 covers 7 bases. Germline values: CDR1 SGHRS, CDR2 YFSETQ. CDR3 length equals 16 residues. Trimming took 5 bases from V and 4 from J; bases not matched to a gene: 11. The CDR3: CASSTGEGGPTGELFF. In DNA, the CDR3 is TGCGCCAGCAGTACAGGGGAAGGGGGCCCCACCGGGGAGCTGTTTTTT.

This clonotype was counted between two and nine times. This chain connects TRBV2 to TRBJ1-5, with D hard to call. CDR1 and CDR2 (germline): SNHLY, FYNNEI. The CDR3 covers 15 residues. Deletions cut 6 bases from V and 2 bases from J, with 14 bases between. The CDR3 sequence: CASSPLGSGNQPQHF. For the CDR3, the DNA is TGTGCCAGCAGCCCCCTGGGATCGGGCAATCAGCCCCAGCATTTT.

This clonotype was counted between two and nine times. The CDR3 nucleotides are TGTGCCGTTAGTCGGGGCTATGGCTACACCTTC. The encoded protein is CAVSRGYGYTF. The V and J genes are TRBV12-3 or TRBV12-4 and TRBJ1-2; unclear D gene. V lost 11 bases, J lost 4 bases, and 11 bases lay in between. This CDR3 region has 11 residues.

There are a few counts of this clonotype. CDR3 in amino acids: CSARDQRPGHRTDTQYF. Written as DNA, the CDR3 is TGCAGTGCTAGAGACCAAAGACCGGGACACCGCACAGATACGCAGTATTTT. This sequence joins TRBV20-1 and TRBJ2-3; D perhaps matches TRBD1 (6 bases). Looked up from germline, CDR1 is DFQATT and CDR2 is SNEGSKA (reference sequence). The CDR3 length is 17 residues. Between the trimmed V and J ends, which lost 0 bases and 1 base, there was a span of 17 bases.

This chain links TRBV4-1 with TRBJ1-1, with a possible D match to TRBD1 (5 bases). This CDR3 contains 16 residues. V gave up 1 base and J gave up 4 bases, with 16 bases separating them. Germline V CDR1 and CDR2: MGHRA, YSYEKL. The CDR3 DNA reads TGCGCCAGCAGCCAAGGTTTAACAGGCCCGAGCACTGAAGCTTTCTTT. Translation: CASSQGLTGPSTEAFF.

The V call is TRBV7-6, the J call TRBJ2-7; 11 bases line up with TRBD1. This CDR3 contains 16 residues. Unmatched junction bases numbered 9, after V lost 5 bases and J lost 3 bases. Germline lookup yields CDR1 SGHVS and CDR2 FNYEAQ. CDR3 region: CASSRIPGQGDYEQYF. The CDR3 coding sequence is TGTGCCAGCAGCCGCATTCCGGGACAGGGGGACTACGAGCAGTACTTC.

There are a few counts of this clonotype. V gene TRBV12-3 or TRBV12-4 combines with J gene TRBJ2-7, with a tentative D call TRBD1 (5 bases). The CDR3 sequence is 15 residues long. V was pared by 5 bases and J by 5 bases, with 19 bases between. CDR3 in amino acids: CASSLGRVLRNEQYF. The CDR3 DNA sequence: TGTGCCAGCAGTCTAGGCAGGGTACTCAGGAACGAGCAGTACTTC.

V gene TRBV5-1 combines with J gene TRBJ1-1; D is ambiguous. From germline, CDR1 is SGHRS and CDR2 YFSETQ. CDR3 length equals 14 residues. V gave up 0 bases and J gave up 4 bases, with 10 bases separating them. The CDR3 protein is CASSLEDDGTEAFF. The CDR3 DNA is TGCGCCAGCAGCTTGGAGGACGACGGCACTGAAGCTTTCTTT.

The CDR3 sequence is CASSDSVRGEQYF. The CDR3 DNA is TGTGCCAGCAGCGATTCCGTCCGGGGCGAGCAGTACTTC. This rearrangement joins TRBV2 to TRBJ2-7; D is perhaps TRBD2 (5 bases). CDR3 size: 13 residues. Trimming pared 6 bases from V and 6 bases from J, leaving 15 bases between. Germline loops: CDR1 SNHLY, CDR2 FYNNEI. The whole variable domain, filled in from reference TRBV2 and TRBJ2-7, reads EPEVTQTPSHQVTQMGQEVILRCVPISNHLYFYWYRQILGQKVEFLVSFYNNEISEKSEIFDDQFSVERPDGSNFTLKIRSTKLEDSAMYFCASSDSVRGEQYFGPGTRLTVT.

The rearrangement links TRBV19 to TRBJ2-7; 9 nucleotides align to TRBD1. The V gene's germline CDR1 is LNHDA and CDR2 SQIVND (reference sequence). Trimming cost V 3 bases and J 6 bases; bases outside gene matches: 6. The CDR3 has 14 residues. The CDR3 bases are TGTGCCAGTAGTATTAGGACAGGGGACTTCGAGCAGTACTTC. It yields the protein CASSIRTGDFEQYF.

This chain connects TRBV3-1 to TRBJ2-7; TRBD2 matches 8 bases. V was pared by 5 bases and J by 3 bases, with 3 bases of the junction left unmatched. Germline CDR1 is LGHDT and CDR2 is YNNKEL (reference sequence). The CDR3 consists of 13 residues. The CDR3 region is CASSVAGSYEQYF. The CDR3 DNA sequence: TGTGCCAGCAGCGTAGCGGGGAGCTACGAGCAGTACTTC.

The V and J genes are TRBV29-1 and TRBJ1-1; the D is unclear. Germline V gene sequence: CDR1 SQVTM, CDR2 ANQGSEA. The CDR3 is made up of 12 amino acids. Trimming removed 4 bases at V and 5 bases at J, with 11 bases between. In nucleotides, the CDR3 is TGCAGCGTTGGCCACATGGGGACTGAAGCTTTCTTT. It translates to CSVGHMGTEAFF. Full variable domain (remainder filled in from reference TRBV29-1 and TRBJ1-1): SAVISQKPSRDICQRGTSLTIQCQVDSQVTMMFWYRQQPGQSLTLIATANQGSEATYESGFVIDKFPISRPNLTFSTLTVSNMSPEDSSIYLCSVGHMGTEAFFGQGTRLTVV.

This clonotype was counted a few times. The genes are TRBV24-1 and TRBJ2-3; 8 bases are a match to TRBD1. The V segment lost 9 bases and the J segment 8 bases; nucleotides outside the gene matches: 3. CDR3 length equals 11 residues. Germline V CDR1 and CDR2: KGHDR, SFDVKD. DNA of the CDR3: TGTGCCACCGGGACAGGTGGTACGCAGTATTTT. Amino acid sequence: CATGTGGTQYF.

This clonotype was picked up one time. V and J are TRBV5-1 and TRBJ2-1; 9 bases agree with TRBD2. The germline V gene has CDR1 SGHRS and CDR2 YFSETQ. With V trimmed by 4 bases and J by 5 bases, 7 bases remained unmatched. The CDR3 is 15 residues long. The CDR3 region has the DNA TGCGCCAGCAGCCATAGCGGGGGCCCTGACAATGAGCAGTTCTTC. Its translation: CASSHSGGPDNEQFF.

This clonotype has just a few counts. This chain links TRBV20-1 with TRBJ2-1; 11 nucleotides align to TRBD2. The CDR3 length is 13 residues. Germline CDR1 reads DFQATT; CDR2 reads SNEGSKA (reference sequence). CDR3 DNA: TGCAGCGGGACTAGCGGAATGCAATTCGAGCAGTTCTTC. Translation: CSGTSGMQFEQFF.

The sample holds a few counts of this clonotype. The V call is TRBV20-1, the J call TRBJ1-1; D may be TRBD1 (5 bases). The length of the CDR3 is 13 residues. V was pared by 1 base and J by 3 bases, with 9 bases between. Per the germline V gene, CDR1 is DFQATT and CDR2 is SNEGSKA (reference sequence). The CDR3, as DNA: TGCAGTGCTAGAGGGGGAGGGGACACTGAAGCTTTCTTT. Translation gives CSARGGGDTEAFF.

This clonotype showed up just a few times. Here the CDR3 reads CASSANGAQRETQYF. The CDR3, as DNA: TGTGCCAGCAGCGCAAACGGGGCCCAGAGGGAGACCCAGTACTTC. The chain recombines TRBV7-2 with TRBJ2-5; the D call may be TRBD1 or TRBD2 (5 bases each). The CDR3 has 15 residues. Trimming took 5 bases from V and 5 from J, leaving 18 bases between them. Per germline, CDR1 SGHTA and CDR2 FQGNSA.

V is TRBV5-1 and J is TRBJ1-1, with no clear D. Trimming removed 0 bases from V and 0 bases from J, with 15 bases in between. The V gene's germline CDR1 is SGHRS and CDR2 YFSETQ. The CDR3 is 17 residues long. The CDR3 protein is CASSLGGRESMNTEAFF. For the CDR3, the DNA is TGCGCCAGCAGCTTGGGGGGTAGAGAAAGCATGAACACTGAAGCTTTCTTT. Complete variable domain (other parts from reference TRBV5-1 and TRBJ1-1): KAGVTQTPRYLIKTRGQQVTLSCSPISGHRSVSWYQQTPGQGLQFLFEYFSETQRNKGNFPGRFSGRQFSNSRSEMNVSTLELGDSALYLCASSLGGRESMNTEAFFGQGTRLTVV.